Listed below are T cell receptor beta chains from one sample, sequenced in a study of blood T cell repertoires in COVID-19. Some clones are missing from TCRdb's copy, which holds only in-frame ones; the method was immunoSEQ multiplex PCR. The data contain around 260,000 clones, roughly 80% of them seen just once; the ten biggest clones take up approximately 15%. Sequenced material: peripheral blood. The receptor source for this set is a person in their 70s with COVID-19, enrolled during active disease. Both conserved end residues are part of each CDR3. Fields, in order: CDR3 DNA, CDR3 protein, J gene, V gene, clone size, D gene. A D gene is named only where the DNA matches it firmly. Clone sizes are given selectively: once, few, many, or a class where the clone is expanded.

TGTGCCAGTTTACCCTCGGCGGGGTCTGGGTATGGCTACACCTTC CASLPSAGSGYGYTF TRBJ1-2 TRBV7-2 . .
TGTGCCAGCAACCAGGAATCCGGGGGATATGGCTACACCTTC CASNQESGGYGYTF TRBJ1-2 TRBV2 . .
TGTGCCAGCTCCAGACAGGGATCCCCCACTGAAGCTTTCTTT CASSRQGSPTEAFF TRBJ1-1 TRBV18 . TRBD1
TGTGCCAGCAGCTTAGACTCGAACACCGGGGAGCTGTTTTTT CASSLDSNTGELFF TRBJ2-2 TRBV11-1 . .
TGTGCCAGCAGCTCACGCGGGACTAGCGGGAGGAATGAGCAGTTCTTC CASSSRGTSGRNEQFF TRBJ2-1 TRBV5-6 once TRBD2
TGTGCCAGTAGCGGGACTATCTTCCGCGAGCAGTACTTC CASSGTIFREQYF TRBJ2-7 TRBV19 many TRBD2
TGTGCCAGCAGTCTAGGGCGGCTGGGACAGGAGAACACCGGGGAGCTGTTTTTT CASSLGRLGQENTGELFF TRBJ2-2 TRBV28 . TRBD1
TGTGCCAGCAGCTTATCCGGGACAAGGGCTCCATATGGCTACACCTTC CASSLSGTRAPYGYTF TRBJ1-2 TRBV7-2 . .
TGTGCCAGCAGCTCGACCGGGACTAGCGTTGCCTACGAGCAGTACTTC CASSSTGTSVAYEQYF TRBJ2-7 TRBV11-2 . TRBD2
TGTGCCGCCCGCGGGGGGGCCAATGAGCAGTTCTTC CAARGGANEQFF TRBJ2-1 TRBV10-3 . TRBD2
TGTGCCAGCAGCGTGACTAGCGGGGGGGACAATGAGCAGTTCTTC CASSVTSGGDNEQFF TRBJ2-1 TRBV6-4 . TRBD2
TGTGCCAGCAAAAGTCCGGGGGGGAGCTATGGCTACACCTTC CASKSPGGSYGYTF TRBJ1-2 TRBV28 . .
TGTGCCAGCAGCAAGACTGTGAGCTCCTACAATGAGCAGTTCTTC CASSKTVSSYNEQFF TRBJ2-1 TRBV7-8 once .
TGTGCCAGCAGCTGGGGGCTTGGCCCTCAGCCCCAGCATTTT CASSWGLGPQPQHF TRBJ1-5 TRBV5-5 . .
TGCGCCAGCAGCCCCCGACTAGCGGGGGGGATCAATGAGCAGTTCTTC CASSPRLAGGINEQFF TRBJ2-1 TRBV4-3 once TRBD2
TGTGCCAGCAGTTACCTTACCCCCGACAGGGGTCATGGCTACACCTTC CASSYLTPDRGHGYTF TRBJ1-2 TRBV6-2/TRBV6-3 . TRBD1
TGCGCCAGCACCCCCAGGGTTTCGCGGGGCTACACCTTC CASTPRVSRGYTF TRBJ1-2 TRBV23-1 few .
TGTGCCAGCAGCTTAGACAGGGATCAGCCCCAGCATTTT CASSLDRDQPQHF TRBJ1-5 TRBV7-2 . .
TGTGCCAGTAGTTCACAGCTCTCTGGAAACACCATATATTTT CASSSQLSGNTIYF TRBJ1-3 TRBV19 . .
TGTGCCAGCAGTTCCGGGACACCCAACCTCTATGGCTACACCTTC CASSSGTPNLYGYTF TRBJ1-2 TRBV6-2/TRBV6-3 . .
TGCGCCAGCAGCCATTACGGGACTCAAGAAGCGACCCAGTACTTC CASSHYGTQEATQYF TRBJ2-5 TRBV5-1 . .
TGTGCCAGCAGCCAAGTCCTCCGGGGAGCCTATGGCTACACCTTC CASSQVLRGAYGYTF TRBJ1-2 TRBV3-1/TRBV3-2 once .
TGCGCCAGCAGCGGAACAGGGGGCGAGTACGAGCAGTACTTC CASSGTGGEYEQYF TRBJ2-7 TRBV5-1 . TRBD1
TGTGCCAGCAGACGGGACTGGTCAGAGCAGTTCTTC CASRRDWSEQFF TRBJ2-1 TRBV12-3/TRBV12-4 . .
TGTGCCAGCAGCTCCCGGGACGAGCAGTACTTC CASSSRDEQYF TRBJ2-7 TRBV7-2 . .
TGTGCCAGCAGTGAATTTAATAGGGGGCCAGATGGCTACACCTTC CASSEFNRGPDGYTF TRBJ1-2 TRBV2 . TRBD1
TGTGCCAGCAGTTACGGACAGGGGGCTGTTGGCTACACCTTC CASSYGQGAVGYTF TRBJ1-2 TRBV28 once TRBD1
TGTGCCAGCAGTTACGGGGACAGGACAAGCACAGATACGCAGTATTTT CASSYGDRTSTDTQYF TRBJ2-3 TRBV6-5 . TRBD1
TGTGCCAGCGGACAGGCCGATAATTCACCCCTCCACTTT CASGQADNSPLHF TRBJ1-6 TRBV2 . TRBD1
TGTGCCAGCAGTTTTAGCTCTGGAAACACCATATATTTT CASSFSSGNTIYF TRBJ1-3 TRBV27 . .
TGTGCCAGCAGCTTCATCGGACAGGGGTTCGCCGGGGAGCTGTTTTTT CASSFIGQGFAGELFF TRBJ2-2 TRBV7-6 . TRBD1
TGCGCCAGCAGCTTGGGGGACAGGGGTAATCAGCCCCAGCATTTT CASSLGDRGNQPQHF TRBJ1-5 TRBV5-1 . TRBD1
TGTGCCAGCAGTGAGGGGGGAGTAGCTGAAGCTTTCTTT CASSEGGVAEAFF TRBJ1-1 TRBV6-1 . .
TGTGCCAGCAGCTCCAGGTTGGGGGGGGCTTACAATGAGCAGTTCTTC CASSSRLGGAYNEQFF TRBJ2-1 TRBV7-2 . .
TGCGCCAGCAGCTCACTCAGGGGTCTTCAGGAGACCCAGTACTTC CASSSLRGLQETQYF TRBJ2-5 TRBV4-1 . .
TGTGCCAGCAGCGTTTCGACCCAGGGGTTTGAAGCTTTCTTT CASSVSTQGFEAFF TRBJ1-1 TRBV7-8 few .